A single sample gave rise to the 7 T cell receptor beta chains below, sequenced in a study of identical twins. TCRdb itself ran the 5' RACE reads through MiXCR, one entry per CDR3 protein. The profile shows some 1,600,000 distinct CDR3 sequences, roughly a third of them singletons. The sequenced sample was cord blood. The receptor set was obtained from a newborn girl in good health.

This clonotype came up a few times. The chain uses TRBV28 and TRBJ2-3; perhaps TRBD1 as D (5 bases). The CDR3 is made up of 15 amino acids. V was shortened by 6 bases and J by 6 bases, with 19 bases between the two germline ends. The V gene's germline CDR1 is MDHEN and CDR2 SYDVKM. The CDR3 DNA reads as TGTGCCAGCAGCGTCAGGCCAGGGCCTGGGGATACGCAGTATTTT. Translation gives CASSVRPGPGDTQYF.

This clonotype has a count of ten or more. The chain recombines TRBV20-1 with TRBJ2-7, with 7 bases that match TRBD2. The germline CDR1 and CDR2 sequences are DFQATT and SNEGSKA (reference sequence). J lost 4 bases, V lost 3 bases, and 6 bases had no gene match. The CDR3 is made up of 13 amino acids. CDR3: CSARGGLTYEQYF. CDR3 DNA sequence: TGCAGTGCTAGGGGGGGACTAACTTACGAGCAGTACTTC.

The rearrangement uses TRBV20-1 and TRBJ2-5, with 12 bases fitting TRBD1. Per germline, CDR1 DFQATT and CDR2 SNEGSKA (reference sequence). The CDR3 covers 19 residues. Trimming cost V 8 bases and J 5 bases; bases outside gene matches: 24. The CDR3 DNA reads as TGCAGTACTTACCTCCGGGACAGGGGGCAATTACTCAATCAGGAGACCCAGTACTTC. Its translation: CSTYLRDRGQLLNQETQYF.

This clonotype was counted between two and nine times. V usage is TRBV29-1 and J usage is TRBJ1-2; 11 bases match TRBD1. Per the germline V gene, CDR1 is SQVTM and CDR2 is ANQGSEA. The CDR3 has 15 residues. V lost 2 bases to trimming and J lost 7 bases; unmatched junction nucleotides: 9. CDR3 nucleotide sequence: TGCAGCGTTGAAAGTCGAGGACAGGGGGCCCCTGGCTACACCTTC. Encoded protein: CSVESRGQGAPGYTF.

This clonotype was detected a few times. This chain joins TRBV28 and TRBJ1-4, with 7 bases that match TRBD1. The CDR3 is 15 amino acids. Looked up from germline, CDR1 is MDHEN and CDR2 is SYDVKM. The V gene end was trimmed by 7 bases and the J gene end by 0 bases; junction bases not matched to a gene: 5. The CDR3 here is CASTLQGATNEKLFF. CDR3 DNA: TGTGCCAGCACCCTGCAGGGGGCAACTAATGAAAAACTGTTTTTT.

The chain joins TRBV25-1 to TRBJ1-2; 7 bases fit TRBD1. V shed 6 bases and J 3 bases; nucleotides not matched to a gene: 7. This CDR3 comprises 14 residues. CDR1 is MGHDK and CDR2 is SYGVNS in the germline V gene. CDR3 region: CASSPRDSYYGYTF. The CDR3 DNA reads as TGTGCCAGCAGCCCCCGGGACAGCTACTATGGCTACACCTTC.

The V and J genes are TRBV5-1 and TRBJ2-3, with 15 bases fitting TRBD2. Per germline, CDR1 SGHRS and CDR2 YFSETQ. This CDR3 contains 18 residues. V lost 2 bases to trimming and J lost 3 bases; unmatched junction nucleotides: 7. As DNA, the CDR3 is TGCGCCAGCAGCTTTGGGGGACTAGCGGGAGGTGGTACAGATACGCAGTATTTT. Protein product: CASSFGGLAGGGTDTQYF. Combining the CDR3 with reference TRBV5-1 and TRBJ2-3 gives the whole variable domain KAGVTQTPRYLIKTRGQQVTLSCSPISGHRSVSWYQQTPGQGLQFLFEYFSETQRNKGNFPGRFSGRQFSNSRSEMNVSTLELGDSALYLCASSFGGLAGGGTDTQYFGPGTRLTVL.